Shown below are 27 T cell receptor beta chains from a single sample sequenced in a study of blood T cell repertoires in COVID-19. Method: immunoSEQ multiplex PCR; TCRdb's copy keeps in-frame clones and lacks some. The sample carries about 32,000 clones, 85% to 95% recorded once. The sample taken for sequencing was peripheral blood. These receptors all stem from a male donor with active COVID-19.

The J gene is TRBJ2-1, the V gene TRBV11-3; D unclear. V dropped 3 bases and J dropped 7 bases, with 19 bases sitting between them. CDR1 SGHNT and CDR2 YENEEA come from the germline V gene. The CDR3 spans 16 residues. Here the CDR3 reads CASSFGGVFSRNEQFF. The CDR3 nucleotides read TGTGCCAGCAGCTTTGGCGGCGTATTTAGTAGGAATGAGCAGTTCTTC. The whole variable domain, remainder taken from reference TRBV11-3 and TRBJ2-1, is EAGVVQSPRYKIIEKKQPVAFWCNPISGHNTLYWYLQNLGQGPELLIRYENEEAVDDSQLPKDRFSAERLKGVDSTLKIQPAELGDSAVYLCASSFGGVFSRNEQFFGPGTRLTVL.

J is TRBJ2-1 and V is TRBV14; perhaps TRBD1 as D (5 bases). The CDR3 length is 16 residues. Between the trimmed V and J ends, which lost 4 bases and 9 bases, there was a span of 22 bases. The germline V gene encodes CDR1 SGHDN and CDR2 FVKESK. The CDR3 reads CASSRKWARVGGEQFF. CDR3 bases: TGTGCCAGCAGCCGTAAGTGGGCCAGGGTTGGCGGTGAGCAGTTCTTC.

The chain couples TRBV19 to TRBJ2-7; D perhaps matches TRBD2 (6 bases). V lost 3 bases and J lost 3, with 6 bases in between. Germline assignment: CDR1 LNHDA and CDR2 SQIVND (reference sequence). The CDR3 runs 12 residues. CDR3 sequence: CASSIGGYEQYF. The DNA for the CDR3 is TGTGCCAGTAGTATCGGGGGCTACGAGCAGTACTTC.

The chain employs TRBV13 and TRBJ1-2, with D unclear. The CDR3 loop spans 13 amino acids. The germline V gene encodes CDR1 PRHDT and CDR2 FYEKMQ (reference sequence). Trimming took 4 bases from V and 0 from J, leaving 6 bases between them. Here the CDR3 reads CASSSTSNYGYTF. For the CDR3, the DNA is TGTGCCAGCAGCTCTACTTCTAACTATGGCTACACCTTC.

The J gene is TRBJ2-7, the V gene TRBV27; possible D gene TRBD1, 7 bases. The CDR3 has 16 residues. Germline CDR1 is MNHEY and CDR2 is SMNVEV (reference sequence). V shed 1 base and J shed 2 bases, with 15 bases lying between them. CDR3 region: CASSLWRDRYAYEQYF. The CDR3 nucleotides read TGTGCCAGCAGTTTATGGAGGGACAGATATGCCTACGAGCAGTACTTC.

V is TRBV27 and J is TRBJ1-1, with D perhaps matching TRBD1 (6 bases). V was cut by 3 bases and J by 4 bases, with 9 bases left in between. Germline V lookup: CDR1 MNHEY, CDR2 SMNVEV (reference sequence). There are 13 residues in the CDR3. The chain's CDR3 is CASSFRGATEAFF. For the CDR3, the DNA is TGTGCCAGCAGTTTTCGGGGGGCCACTGAAGCTTTCTTT.

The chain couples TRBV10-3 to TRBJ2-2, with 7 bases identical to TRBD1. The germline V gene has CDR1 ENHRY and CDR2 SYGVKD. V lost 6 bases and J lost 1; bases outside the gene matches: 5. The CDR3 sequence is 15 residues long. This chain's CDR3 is CAISTGQKNTGELFF. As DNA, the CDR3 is TGTGCCATCAGCACGGGACAGAAGAACACCGGGGAGCTGTTTTTT.

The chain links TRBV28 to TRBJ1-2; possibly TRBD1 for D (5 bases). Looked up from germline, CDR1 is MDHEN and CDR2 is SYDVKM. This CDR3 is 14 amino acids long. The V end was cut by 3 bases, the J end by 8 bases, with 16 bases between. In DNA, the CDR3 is TGTGCCAGCAGTTTGGGGCAGCGCTTAGGAGGCTACACCTTC. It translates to CASSLGQRLGGYTF.

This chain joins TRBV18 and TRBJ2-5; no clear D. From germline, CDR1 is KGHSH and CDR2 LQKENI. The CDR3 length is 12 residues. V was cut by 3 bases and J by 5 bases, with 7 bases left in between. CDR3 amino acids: CASSPPLETQYF. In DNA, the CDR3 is TGTGCCAGCTCACCTCCCCTTGAGACCCAGTACTTC. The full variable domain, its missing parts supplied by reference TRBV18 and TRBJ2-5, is NAGVMQNPRHLVRRRGQEARLRCSPMKGHSHVYWYRQLPEEGLKFMVYLQKENIIDESGMPKERFSAEFPKEGPSILRIQQVVRGDSAAYFCASSPPLETQYFGPGTRLLVL.

CDR3 DNA: TGCGCCAGCAGCCAACCCCTGGGGCTAGCGGGGCAAGAGACCCAGTACTTC. Its translation is CASSQPLGLAGQETQYF. This rearrangement joins TRBV4-1 to TRBJ2-5; 9 nucleotides match TRBD2. With 2 bases clipped from V and 2 bases from J, the junction kept 9 bases outside the gene matches. In germline, CDR1 is MGHRA, CDR2 YSYEKL. The CDR3 totals 17 residues.

CDR3 residues: CASSYIQGADEQYF. For the CDR3, the DNA is TGTGCCAGCAGTTACATACAGGGGGCGGACGAGCAGTACTTC. V and J are TRBV6-6 and TRBJ2-7; 9 bases are a match to TRBD1. The CDR3 is made up of 14 amino acids. Trimming took 2 bases from V and 5 from J; bases not matched to a gene: 4. The germline CDR1 and CDR2 sequences are MNHNY and SVGAGI (reference sequence).

The CDR3 region has the DNA TGTGCCAGCAGCTTATCGACGGGGGTAAACTATGGCTACACCTTC. Amino acid sequence: CASSLSTGVNYGYTF. The J gene is TRBJ1-2, the V gene TRBV7-9, with a tentative D call TRBD1 (5 bases). This CDR3 is built from 15 residues. The germline CDR1 and CDR2 sequences are SEHNR and FQNEAQ (reference sequence). The V and J ends lost 2 bases and 2 bases respectively, with 12 bases between them.

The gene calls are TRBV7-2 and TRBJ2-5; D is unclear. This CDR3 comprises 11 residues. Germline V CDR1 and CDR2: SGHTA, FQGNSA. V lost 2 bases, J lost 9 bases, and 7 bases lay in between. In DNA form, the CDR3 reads TGTGCCAGCAGCTTAAGTGGAGCCCAGTACTTC. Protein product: CASSLSGAQYF.

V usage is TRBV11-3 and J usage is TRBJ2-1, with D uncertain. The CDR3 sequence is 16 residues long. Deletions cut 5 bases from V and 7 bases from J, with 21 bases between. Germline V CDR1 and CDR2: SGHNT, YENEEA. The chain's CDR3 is CASSKEGATAINEQFF. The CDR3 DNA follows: TGTGCCAGCAGCAAAGAAGGAGCGACGGCGATAAATGAGCAGTTCTTC. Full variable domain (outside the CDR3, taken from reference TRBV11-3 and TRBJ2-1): EAGVVQSPRYKIIEKKQPVAFWCNPISGHNTLYWYLQNLGQGPELLIRYENEEAVDDSQLPKDRFSAERLKGVDSTLKIQPAELGDSAVYLCASSKEGATAINEQFFGPGTRLTVL.

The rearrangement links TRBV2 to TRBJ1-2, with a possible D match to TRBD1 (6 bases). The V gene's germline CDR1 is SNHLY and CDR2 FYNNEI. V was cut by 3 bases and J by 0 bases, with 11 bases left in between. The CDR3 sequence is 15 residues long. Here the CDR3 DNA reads TGTGCCAGCAGTGACGGCAGGGGATCTAACTATGGCTACACCTTC. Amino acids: CASSDGRGSNYGYTF.

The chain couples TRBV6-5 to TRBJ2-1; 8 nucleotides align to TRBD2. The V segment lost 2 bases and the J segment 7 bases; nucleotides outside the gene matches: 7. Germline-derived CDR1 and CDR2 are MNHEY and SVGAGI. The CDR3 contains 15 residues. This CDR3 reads CASSYGRGAMNEQFF. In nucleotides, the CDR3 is TGTGCCAGCAGTTACGGGCGGGGGGCAATGAATGAGCAGTTCTTC.

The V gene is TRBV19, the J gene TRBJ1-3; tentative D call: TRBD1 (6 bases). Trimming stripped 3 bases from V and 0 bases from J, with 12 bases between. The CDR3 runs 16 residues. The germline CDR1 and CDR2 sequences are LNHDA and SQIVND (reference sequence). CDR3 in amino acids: CASSIGQQNSGNTIYF. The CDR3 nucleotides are TGTGCCAGTAGTATTGGACAGCAAAACTCTGGAAACACCATATATTTT.

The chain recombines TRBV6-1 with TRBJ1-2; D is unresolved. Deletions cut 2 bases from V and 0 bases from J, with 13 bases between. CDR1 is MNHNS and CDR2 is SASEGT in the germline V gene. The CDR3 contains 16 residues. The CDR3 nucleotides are TGTGCCAGCAGTGAATTCCGGACGGGATCTAACTATGGCTACACCTTC. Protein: CASSEFRTGSNYGYTF.

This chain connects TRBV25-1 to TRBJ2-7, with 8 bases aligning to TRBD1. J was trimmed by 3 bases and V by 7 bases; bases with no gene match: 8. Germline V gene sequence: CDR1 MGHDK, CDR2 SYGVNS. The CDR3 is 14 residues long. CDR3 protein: CASTKSGQGYEQYF. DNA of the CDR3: TGTGCCAGCACCAAATCCGGACAGGGCTACGAGCAGTACTTC.

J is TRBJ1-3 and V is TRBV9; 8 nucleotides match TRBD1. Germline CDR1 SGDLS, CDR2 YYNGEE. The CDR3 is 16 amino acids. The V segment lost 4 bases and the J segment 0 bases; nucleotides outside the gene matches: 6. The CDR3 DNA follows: TGTGCCAGCAGCCCTTTGACAGGGGACTCTGGAAACACCATATATTTT. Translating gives CASSPLTGDSGNTIYF.

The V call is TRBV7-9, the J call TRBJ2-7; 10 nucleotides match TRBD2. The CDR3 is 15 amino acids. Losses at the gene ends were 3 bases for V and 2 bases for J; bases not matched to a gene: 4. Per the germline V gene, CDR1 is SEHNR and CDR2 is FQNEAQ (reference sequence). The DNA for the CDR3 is TGTGCCAGCAGCTTTAGCGGGGGGCCAGCCTACGAGCAGTACTTC. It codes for CASSFSGGPAYEQYF.

In nucleotides, the CDR3 is TGTGCCAGCAGCTTAGACCCCGCGCACACTGAAGCTTTCTTT. Translated, it gives CASSLDPAHTEAFF. The chain carries TRBV7-8 and TRBJ1-1; no clear D gene. Germline V gene data show CDR1 as SGHVS and CDR2 as FQNEAQ. The CDR3 consists of 14 residues. Deletions cut 1 base from V and 3 bases from J, with 9 bases between.

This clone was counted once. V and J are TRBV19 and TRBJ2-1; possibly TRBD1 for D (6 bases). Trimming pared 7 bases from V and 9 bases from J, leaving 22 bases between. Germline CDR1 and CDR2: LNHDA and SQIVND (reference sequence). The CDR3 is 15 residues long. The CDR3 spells CASTTIPAGELEQFF. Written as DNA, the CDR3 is TGTGCCAGTACTACAATTCCTGCAGGGGAACTTGAGCAGTTCTTC.

CDR3 loop: CASSPRVGDAETQYF. The CDR3 DNA is TGCGCCAGCAGCCCGCGGGTTGGCGACGCGGAGACCCAGTACTTC. The chain uses TRBV4-3 and TRBJ2-5; tentatively, D is TRBD2 (5 bases). The CDR3 runs to 15 residues. Germline V gene sequence: CDR1 LGHNA, CDR2 YSLEER. The V and J ends lost 4 bases and 5 bases respectively, with 17 bases between them.

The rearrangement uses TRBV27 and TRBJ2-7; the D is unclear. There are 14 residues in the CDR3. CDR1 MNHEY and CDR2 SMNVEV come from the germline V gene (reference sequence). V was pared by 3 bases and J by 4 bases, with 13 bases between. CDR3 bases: TGTGCCAGCAGTTTTTCAGGTAGTGAGTACGAGCAGTACTTC. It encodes CASSFSGSEYEQYF.

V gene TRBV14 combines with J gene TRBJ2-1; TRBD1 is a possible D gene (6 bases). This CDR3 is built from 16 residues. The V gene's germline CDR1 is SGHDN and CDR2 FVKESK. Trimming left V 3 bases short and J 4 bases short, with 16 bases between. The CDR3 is CASSHTRGTLYNEQFF. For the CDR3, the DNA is TGTGCCAGCAGCCATACCAGAGGGACACTTTACAATGAGCAGTTCTTC.

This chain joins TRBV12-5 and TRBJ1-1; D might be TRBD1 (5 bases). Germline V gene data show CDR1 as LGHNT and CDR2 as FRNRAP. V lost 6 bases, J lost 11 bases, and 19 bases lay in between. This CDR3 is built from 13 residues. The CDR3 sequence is CASGHIIQGLAFF. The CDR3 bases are TGTGCTAGTGGACACATCATCCAGGGTTTGGCTTTCTTT.